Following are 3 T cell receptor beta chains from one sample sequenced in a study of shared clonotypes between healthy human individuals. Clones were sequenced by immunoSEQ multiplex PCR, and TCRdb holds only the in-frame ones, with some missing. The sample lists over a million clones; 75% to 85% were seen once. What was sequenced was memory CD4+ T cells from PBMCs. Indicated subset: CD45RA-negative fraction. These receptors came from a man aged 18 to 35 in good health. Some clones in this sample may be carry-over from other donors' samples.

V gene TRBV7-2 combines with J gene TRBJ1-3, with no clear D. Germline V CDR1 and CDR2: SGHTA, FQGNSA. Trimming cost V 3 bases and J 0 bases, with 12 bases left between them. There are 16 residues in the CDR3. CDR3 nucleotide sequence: TGTGCCAGCAGCTTCACAGCAACGTTCTCTGGAAACACCATATATTTT. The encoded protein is CASSFTATFSGNTIYF. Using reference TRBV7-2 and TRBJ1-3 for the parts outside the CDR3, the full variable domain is GAGVSQSPSNKVTEKGKDVELRCDPISGHTALYWYRQSLGQGLEFLIYFQGNSAPDKSGLPSDRFSAERTGGSVSTLTIQRTQQEDSAVYLCASSFTATFSGNTIYFGEGSWLTVV.

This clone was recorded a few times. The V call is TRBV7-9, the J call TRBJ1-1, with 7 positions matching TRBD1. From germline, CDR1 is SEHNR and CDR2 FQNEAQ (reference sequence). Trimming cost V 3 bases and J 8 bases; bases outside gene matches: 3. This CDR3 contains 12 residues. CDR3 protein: CASSFRTGEAFF. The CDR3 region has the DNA TGTGCCAGCAGCTTCCGGACAGGAGAAGCTTTCTTT.

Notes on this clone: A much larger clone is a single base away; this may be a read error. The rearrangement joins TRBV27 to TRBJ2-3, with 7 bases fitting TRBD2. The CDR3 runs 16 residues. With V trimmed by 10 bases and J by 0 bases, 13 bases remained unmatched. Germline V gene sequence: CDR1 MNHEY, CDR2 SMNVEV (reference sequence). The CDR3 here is CATDPRGVGSTDTQYF. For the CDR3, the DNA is TGTGCCACCGACCCACGGGGGGTAGGGAGCACAGATACGCAGTATTTT.